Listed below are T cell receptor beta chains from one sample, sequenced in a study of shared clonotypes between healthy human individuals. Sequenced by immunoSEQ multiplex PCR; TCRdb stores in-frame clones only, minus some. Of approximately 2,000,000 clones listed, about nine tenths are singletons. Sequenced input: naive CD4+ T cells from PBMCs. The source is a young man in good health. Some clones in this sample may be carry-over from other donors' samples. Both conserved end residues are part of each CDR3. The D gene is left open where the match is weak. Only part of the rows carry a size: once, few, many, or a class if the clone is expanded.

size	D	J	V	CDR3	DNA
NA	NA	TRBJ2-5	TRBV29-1	CSAESPGNDF	TGCAGCGCCGAGTCACCAGGGAACGACTTC
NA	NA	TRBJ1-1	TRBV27	CASSSSGRGTEAFF	TGTGCCAGCAGTTCATCAGGGAGGGGGACTGAAGCTTTCTTT
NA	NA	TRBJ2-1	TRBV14	CASSQQYNEQFF	TGTGCCAGCAGCCAGCAGTACAATGAGCAGTTCTTC
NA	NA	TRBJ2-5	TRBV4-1	CASSQDLAGGIRDQYF	TGCGCCAGCAGCCAAGATCTCGCAGGGGGGATAAGGGACCAGTACTTC
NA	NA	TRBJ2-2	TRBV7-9	CASRVQGSAGELFF	TGTGCCAGCAGGGTTCAGGGGTCGGCCGGGGAGCTGTTTTTT
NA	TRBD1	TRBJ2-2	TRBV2	CASSRDRGHSPGELFF	TGTGCCAGCAGTAGGGACAGGGGGCATTCCCCCGGGGAGCTGTTTTTT
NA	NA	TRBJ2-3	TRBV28	CASSPAGGGTDTQYF	TGTGCCAGCAGCCCCGCCGGGGGTGGGACAGATACGCAGTATTTT
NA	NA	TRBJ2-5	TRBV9	CASSADGEGVQETQYF	TGTGCCAGCAGCGCCGACGGGGAGGGGGTCCAAGAGACCCAGTACTTC
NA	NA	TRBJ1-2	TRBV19	CASSIAGTMSYGYTF	TGTGCCAGTAGTATAGCCGGGACAATGTCTTATGGCTACACCTTC
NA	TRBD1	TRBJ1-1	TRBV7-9	CASSPTPGQGDNTEAFF	TGTGCCAGCAGCCCGACCCCGGGACAGGGAGATAACACTGAAGCTTTCTTT
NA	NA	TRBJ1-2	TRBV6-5	CASRDSTGDGYTF	TGTGCCAGCAGGGACTCAACTGGAGATGGCTACACCTTC
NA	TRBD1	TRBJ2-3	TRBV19	CASSRGQGADTQYF	TGTGCCAGTAGTAGGGGACAGGGGGCAGATACGCAGTATTTT
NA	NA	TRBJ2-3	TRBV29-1	CSVDTKMADTQYF	TGCAGCGTTGACACCAAGATGGCAGATACGCAGTATTTT
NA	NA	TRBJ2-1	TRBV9	CASSARTVSYNEQFF	TGTGCCAGCAGCGCCCGGACAGTCTCCTACAATGAGCAGTTCTTC
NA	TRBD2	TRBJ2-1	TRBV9	CASTRSGFSYNEQFF	TGTGCCAGCACCCGTAGCGGGTTCTCCTACAATGAGCAGTTCTTC
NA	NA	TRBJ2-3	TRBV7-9	CASSPGLFTDTQYF	TGTGCCAGCAGCCCGGGACTTTTCACAGATACGCAGTATTTT
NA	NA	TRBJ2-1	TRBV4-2	CASSQVQSGSSYNEQFF	TGTGCCAGCAGCCAAGTCCAGTCCGGGAGCTCCTACAATGAGCAGTTCTTC
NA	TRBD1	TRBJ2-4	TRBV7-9	CASSLGSGTDKNIQYF	TGTGCCAGCAGCTTAGGATCGGGGACAGATAAAAACATTCAGTACTTC
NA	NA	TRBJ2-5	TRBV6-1	CASGETQYF	TGTGCCAGCGGGGAGACCCAGTACTTC
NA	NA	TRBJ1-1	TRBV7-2	CASSLLPGVLNTEAFF	TGTGCCAGCAGCTTATTGCCAGGCGTACTGAACACTGAAGCTTTCTTT
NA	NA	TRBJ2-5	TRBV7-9	CASSLKSQETQYF	TGTGCCAGCAGCTTGAAAAGCCAAGAGACCCAGTACTTC
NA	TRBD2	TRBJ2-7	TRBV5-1	CASSLSASGSFFRHEQYF	TGCGCCAGCAGCTTGTCGGCTAGCGGGAGTTTTTTTCGGCACGAGCAGTACTTC
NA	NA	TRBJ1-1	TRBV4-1	CASSQEGLYTEAFF	TGCGCCAGCAGCCAAGAGGGGCTGTACACTGAAGCTTTCTTT
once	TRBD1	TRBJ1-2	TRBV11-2	CASSATFRGGYGYTF	TGTGCCAGCAGCGCTACATTCAGGGGGGGATATGGCTACACCTTC
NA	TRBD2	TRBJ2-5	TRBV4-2	CASSHWTSGPGKETQYF	TGTGCCAGCAGCCACTGGACTAGCGGGCCCGGGAAAGAGACCCAGTACTTC
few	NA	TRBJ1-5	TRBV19	CASTRGRGQPQHF	TGTGCCAGTACCCGGGGGCGAGGTCAGCCCCAGCATTTT
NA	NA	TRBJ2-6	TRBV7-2	CASSQISGANVLTF	TGTGCCAGCAGCCAAATCTCTGGGGCCAACGTCCTGACTTTC
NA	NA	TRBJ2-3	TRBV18	CASSLGHDTQYF	TGTGCCAGCTCCCTAGGGCATGATACGCAGTATTTT
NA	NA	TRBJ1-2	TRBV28	CASSPVEGKYNTF	TGTGCCAGCAGCCCTGTCGAAGGGAAGTATAACACCTTC
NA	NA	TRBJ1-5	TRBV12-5	CASGLGGQPQHF	TGTGCTAGTGGTTTGGGGGGTCAGCCCCAGCATTTT
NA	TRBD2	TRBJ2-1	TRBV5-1	CASSPSSGIYNEQFF	TGCGCCAGCAGCCCGTCTAGCGGGATCTACAATGAGCAGTTCTTC
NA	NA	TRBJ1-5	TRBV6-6	CASSYLTQGNQPQHF	TGTGCCAGCAGTTACCTGACACAGGGCAATCAGCCCCAGCATTTT
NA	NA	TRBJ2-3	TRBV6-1	CASSEVLVPLSTDTQYF	TGTGCCAGCAGTGAGGTTCTCGTCCCTTTAAGCACAGATACGCAGTATTTT
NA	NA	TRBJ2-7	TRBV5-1	CASSPPGQSYEQYF	TGCGCCAGCAGCCCCCCCGGACAGTCCTACGAGCAGTACTTC
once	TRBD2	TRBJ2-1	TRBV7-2	CASSSPIAGGPHNEQFF	TGTGCCAGCAGCTCCCCGATAGCGGGAGGGCCCCACAATGAGCAGTTCTTC
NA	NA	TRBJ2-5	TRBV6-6	CASSYAMEGLETQYF	TGTGCCAGCAGTTACGCGATGGAGGGGTTGGAGACCCAGTACTTC
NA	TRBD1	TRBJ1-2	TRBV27	CASGRTGRHGYTF	TGTGCCAGCGGGCGGACAGGGCGGCATGGCTACACCTTC
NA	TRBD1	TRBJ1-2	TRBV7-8	CASSLTPRGHGYTF	TGTGCCAGCAGCTTAACCCCCAGGGGGCATGGCTACACCTTC
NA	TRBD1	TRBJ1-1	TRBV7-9	CASSLGQGATNTEAFF	TGTGCCAGCAGCTTAGGACAGGGGGCAACGAACACTGAAGCTTTCTTT
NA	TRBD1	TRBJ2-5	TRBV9	CASSPRTGGSETQYF	TGTGCCAGCAGCCCCCGGACAGGGGGCTCAGAGACCCAGTACTTC
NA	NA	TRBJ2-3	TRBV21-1	CASSGRGTGTDTQYF	TGTGCCAGCTCAGGCCGAGGGACAGGGACAGATACGCAGTATTTT
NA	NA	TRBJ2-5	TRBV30	CAWSPLAETQYF	TGTGCCTGGAGTCCCTTGGCGGAGACCCAGTACTTC
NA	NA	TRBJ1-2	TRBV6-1	CASGEGLAYGYTF	TGTGCCAGCGGGGAGGGGTTAGCCTATGGCTACACCTTC
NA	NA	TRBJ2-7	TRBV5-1	CASSTGRSYEQYF	TGCGCCAGCAGTACAGGACGGTCCTACGAGCAGTACTTC
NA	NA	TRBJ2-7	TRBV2	CASSLSDWGYEQYF	TGTGCCAGCAGTCTGTCGGACTGGGGCTACGAGCAGTACTTC